The present entry profiles one TCR beta chain with its context. The sample originates from a study of tumor-infiltrating lymphocytes in primary liver carcinoma. Extraction also yielded germline DNA, while blood RNA was obtained from unsorted whole blood. With 7 bases clipped from V and 5 bases from J, the junction kept 8 bases outside the gene matches. This CDR3 is built from 15 residues. The V gene's germline CDR1 is ENHRY and CDR2 SYGVKD. Using a constant-region primer together with ProtoScript II reverse transcriptase, TCR beta cDNA was made from 500 to 650 ng of total RNA. ARM-PCR was slightly modified, and three nested multiplex PCR rounds with it gave rise to the TCR beta libraries. Amplification in the first two PCR rounds was performed using TRBV1-TRBV30 forward primers and a C-beta reverse primer for 10 cycles each. One entry per CDR3 protein results from TCRdb running MiXCR on the multiplex PCR reads. Of about 310,000 distinct CDR3 sequences in the sample, roughly 60% were seen once.

The chain joins TRBV10-3 to TRBJ2-3, with 11 bases matching TRBD1. The origin of this receptor is a woman in her twenties or thirties with primary liver carcinoma and hepatitis B virus infection. The sequenced material came from peripheral blood. The CDR3 nucleotides are TGTGCCATCAATGCCCGGGACAGGGGGGGAGATACGCAGTATTTT. This gives the protein CAINARDRGGDTQYF.